The 17 T cell receptor beta chains in this list originate from one sample, sequenced in a study of blood T cell repertoires in COVID-19. Profiling relied on immunoSEQ multiplex PCR, and the TCRdb table lists in-frame clones only, not all of them. The sample carries about 93,000 clones, approximately 89% recorded once. The sequenced sample was peripheral blood. All receptors come from a man aged 45 to 65 with acute or convalescent COVID-19.

The count of this clone is one. V gene TRBV5-1 combines with J gene TRBJ1-2; D gene ambiguous. From germline, CDR1 is SGHRS and CDR2 YFSETQ. V lost 7 bases to trimming and J lost 5 bases, with 15 bases between them. CDR3 length: 13 residues. CDR3 loop: CASQPRSGYGYTF. CDR3 in DNA: TGCGCCAGCCAACCCCGGTCAGGATATGGCTACACCTTC.

The V and J genes are TRBV6-2 or TRBV6-3 and TRBJ1-2; TRBD1 matches at 11 bases. CDR3 length: 14 residues. V gave up 6 bases and J gave up 4 bases; unmatched junction bases: 4. Germline CDR1 reads MNHEY; CDR2 reads SVGEGT. In DNA form, the CDR3 reads TGTGCCAGCAGCCACGGGACAGGGGGCTATGGCTACACCTTC. Translated, it gives CASSHGTGGYGYTF.

J is TRBJ1-1 and V is TRBV27; weak D call: TRBD1 (5 bases). Germline V gives CDR1 MNHEY, CDR2 SMNVEV (reference sequence). The CDR3 is 13 amino acids. V was clipped by 2 bases and J by 5 bases, with 9 bases between them. The CDR3 DNA sequence: TGTGCCAGCAGTTTAGGGGCGCGGACTGAAGCTTTCTTT. It codes for CASSLGARTEAFF.

The V gene is TRBV28, the J gene TRBJ2-5, with TRBD2 identical over 12 bases. Looked up from germline, CDR1 is MDHEN and CDR2 is SYDVKM. The CDR3 length is 15 residues. After removal of 8 bases from V and 4 bases from J, the junction contained 8 bases not matched to a gene. The CDR3 coding sequence is TGTGCCAGCGCTAGCGGGAGGGGGGATACAGAGACCCAGTACTTC. As protein: CASASGRGDTETQYF.

This chain links TRBV3-1 (or the pseudogene TRBV3-2) with TRBJ2-7; the D gene is possibly TRBD1 (6 bases). The CDR3 is 14 residues long. V lost 1 base to trimming and J lost 7 bases, with 14 bases between them. Germline lookup yields CDR1 LGHDT and CDR2 YNNKEL (reference sequence). CDR3 loop: CASSQAQGNREQYF. As DNA, the CDR3 is TGTGCCAGCAGCCAAGCACAGGGCAATCGGGAGCAGTACTTC.

This clone was observed a single time. V gene TRBV12-5 combines with J gene TRBJ2-5; 7 bases are a match to TRBD1. The CDR3 contains 16 residues. Trimming cost V 6 bases and J 0 bases; bases outside gene matches: 10. Per the germline V gene, CDR1 is LGHNT and CDR2 is FRNRAP. The CDR3 protein is CASGLGTDIYQETQYF. CDR3 nucleotide sequence: TGTGCTAGTGGCCTTGGGACAGATATCTACCAAGAGACCCAGTACTTC.

The rearrangement joins TRBV7-2 to TRBJ2-7, with a weak D call TRBD2 (5 bases). Trimming left V 2 bases short and J 3 bases short, with 8 bases between. The CDR3 spans 13 residues. In germline, CDR1 is SGHTA, CDR2 FQGNSA. CDR3 loop: CASSLTGIYEQYV. Here the CDR3 DNA reads TGTGCCAGCAGCTTAACGGGGATCTACGAGCAGTACGTC.

The chain couples TRBV7-2 to TRBJ2-3; D possibly corresponds to TRBD1 (6 bases). This CDR3 region has 16 residues. Trimming removed 2 bases at V and 0 bases at J, with 12 bases between. Germline V gives CDR1 SGHTA, CDR2 FQGNSA. This CDR3 reads CASSLIGGWSTDTQYF. The CDR3 DNA reads TGTGCCAGCAGCTTAATAGGGGGATGGAGCACAGATACGCAGTATTTT.

V usage is TRBV6-6 and J usage is TRBJ1-4; 8 positions agree with TRBD1. The germline V gene encodes CDR1 MNHNY and CDR2 SVGAGI (reference sequence). Trimming took 5 bases from V and 8 from J; bases not matched to a gene: 7. This CDR3 has 14 residues. The CDR3 loop reads CASSPGTGYEKLFF. CDR3 in DNA: TGTGCCAGCAGTCCCGGGACAGGCTACGAAAAACTGTTTTTT.

This chain joins TRBV21-1 and TRBJ1-5. TRBV21-1 is given as a pseudogene. This CDR3 region has 17 residues. As DNA, the CDR3 is TGTGCCAGCAGCCCCCATTACCTTAGTCTTCTGAGTCAGCCCCAGCATTTT. The encoded protein is CASSPHYLSLLSQPQHF.

The count of this clone is one. This sequence joins TRBV19 and TRBJ2-1; TRBD1 agrees at 12 bases. V shed 3 bases and J 8 bases; nucleotides not matched to a gene: 8. Looked up from germline, CDR1 is LNHDA and CDR2 is SQIVND (reference sequence). The CDR3 consists of 16 residues. The CDR3 spells CASSMPGTGGGDEQFF. Here the CDR3 DNA reads TGTGCCAGTAGTATGCCGGGGACAGGGGGCGGGGATGAGCAGTTCTTC.

The chain carries TRBV3-1 (or the pseudogene TRBV3-2) and TRBJ2-5, with 7 bases that match TRBD2. The V gene's germline CDR1 is LGHDT and CDR2 YNNKEL (reference sequence). Losses at the gene ends were 1 base for V and 2 bases for J; bases not matched to a gene: 7. This CDR3 comprises 16 residues. CDR3 residues: CASSQGFGEGQETQYF. CDR3 DNA: TGTGCCAGCAGCCAAGGCTTCGGGGAGGGGCAAGAGACCCAGTACTTC.

A few counts support this clone. The chain couples TRBV27 to TRBJ1-2; D may be TRBD1 (6 bases). The CDR3 consists of 16 residues. The V gene lost 4 bases and the J gene lost 1 base, with 16 bases spanning the gap. CDR1 and CDR2 from the germline V gene are MNHEY and SMNVEV (reference sequence). The CDR3 region is CASSSYRDTLNYGYTF. CDR3 nucleotide sequence: TGTGCCAGCAGTTCTTACCGGGACACTCTTAACTATGGCTACACCTTC.

CDR3 in amino acids: CASSHRGGNEKLFF. In nucleotides, the CDR3 is TGTGCCAGCAGCCATCGCGGGGGGAATGAAAAACTGTTTTTT. The chain employs TRBV3-1 (or the pseudogene TRBV3-2) and TRBJ1-4; possibly TRBD1 for D (5 bases). The CDR3 is 14 residues long. Germline V CDR1 and CDR2: LGHDT, YNNKEL (reference sequence). Trimming left V 3 bases short and J 5 bases short, with 10 bases between.

The gene calls are TRBV4-2 and TRBJ1-6; 10 bases agree with TRBD1. The V and J ends lost 2 bases and 7 bases, in that order; junction bases with no gene match: 5. The CDR3 is 16 amino acids. Germline V gene sequence: CDR1 LGHNA, CDR2 YNFKEQ. CDR3 sequence: CASSQPGQGLNSPLHF. Here the CDR3 DNA reads TGTGCCAGCAGCCAACCGGGACAGGGGCTAAATTCACCCCTCCACTTT.

The V and J genes are TRBV13 and TRBJ2-7; TRBD2 matches 8 bases. The trim removed 2 bases at V and 4 bases at J, leaving 7 bases unmatched. CDR1 and CDR2 (germline): PRHDT, FYEKMQ (reference sequence). The CDR3 totals 15 residues. CDR3 DNA: TGTGCCAGCAGCTTAACCCCAGCGGGAGTATACGAGCAGTACTTC. It specifies CASSLTPAGVYEQYF. The whole variable domain, filled in from reference TRBV13 and TRBJ2-7, reads AAGVIQSPRHLIKEKRETATLKCYPIPRHDTVYWYQQGPGQDPQFLISFYEKMQSDKGSIPDRFSAQQFSDYHSELNMSSLELGDSALYFCASSLTPAGVYEQYFGPGTRLTVT.

The V and J genes are TRBV4-1 and TRBJ1-2, with 8 bases lining up with TRBD1. This CDR3 has 16 residues. Looked up from germline, CDR1 is MGHRA and CDR2 is YSYEKL. Trimming at V came to 4 bases and at J to 8 bases, leaving 15 bases not matched to a gene. CDR3 amino acids: CASSLPKADRGRGYTF. The CDR3, as DNA: TGCGCCAGCAGCCTCCCAAAGGCTGACAGGGGCAGAGGCTACACCTTC.